These T cell receptor beta chains were read from a single sample in a study of neurological immune-mediated disorders. TCRdb passed the 5' RACE reads through MiXCR, listing each CDR3 protein once. Of about 84,000 distinct CDR3 sequences in the sample, roughly 4.3% are singletons; the top ten hold 5.7%. Sequencing input: PBMCs. The receptors derive from a woman aged 55-75 years with multiple sclerosis. Both conserved end residues are trimmed from each CDR3. A D gene is named only where the DNA matches it firmly.

j_call: TRBJ1-1; d_call: TRBD1; cdr3_length: 14; v_call: TRBV20-1; cdr3_aa: SAQGQGALLFHEAF
j_call: TRBJ1-5; d_call: -; cdr3_length: 12; v_call: TRBV20-1; cdr3_aa: SARHEYSNQPQH
j_call: TRBJ1-5; d_call: -; cdr3_length: 11; v_call: TRBV7-9; cdr3_aa: ASSLGSDQPQH
j_call: TRBJ1-1; d_call: -; cdr3_length: 13; v_call: TRBV7-8; cdr3_aa: ASSPAGLGATEAF
j_call: TRBJ2-7; d_call: -; cdr3_length: 12; v_call: TRBV20-1; cdr3_aa: SAINPQPTYEQY
j_call: TRBJ1-2; d_call: -; cdr3_length: 12; v_call: TRBV12-3/TRBV12-4; cdr3_aa: ASSFMRGNYGYT
j_call: TRBJ1-2; d_call: -; cdr3_length: 11; v_call: TRBV7-9; cdr3_aa: ASQNPGPYGYT
j_call: TRBJ1-2; d_call: -; cdr3_length: 15; v_call: TRBV20-1; cdr3_aa: SARDALRVTEYYGYT
j_call: TRBJ2-4; d_call: -; cdr3_length: 9; v_call: TRBV2; cdr3_aa: ASSETNFQY
j_call: TRBJ2-3; d_call: TRBD1; cdr3_length: 10; v_call: TRBV7-6; cdr3_aa: ASSQTGTTQY
j_call: TRBJ1-1; d_call: -; cdr3_length: 11; v_call: TRBV7-8; cdr3_aa: ASSAGINTEAF
j_call: TRBJ2-3; d_call: TRBD1; cdr3_length: 13; v_call: TRBV19; cdr3_aa: ASRGTGVGTDTQY
j_call: TRBJ1-3; d_call: -; cdr3_length: 13; v_call: TRBV20-1; cdr3_aa: SAREGMNSGNTIY
j_call: TRBJ2-5; d_call: TRBD2; cdr3_length: 12; v_call: TRBV29-1; cdr3_aa: SVTSGGGGETQY
j_call: TRBJ2-3; d_call: -; cdr3_length: 15; v_call: TRBV28; cdr3_aa: ASSPRGASRGVDTQY
j_call: TRBJ1-5; d_call: TRBD1; cdr3_length: 12; v_call: TRBV20-1; cdr3_aa: SATDRGNGGPQH
j_call: TRBJ1-1; d_call: -; cdr3_length: 13; v_call: TRBV5-1; cdr3_aa: ASSLNAGVNTEAF
j_call: TRBJ2-7; d_call: -; cdr3_length: 11; v_call: TRBV5-1; cdr3_aa: ASSFRDTPRQY
j_call: TRBJ1-1; d_call: -; cdr3_length: 11; v_call: TRBV11-2; cdr3_aa: ASTSSWNTEAF
j_call: TRBJ2-3; d_call: -; cdr3_length: 11; v_call: TRBV20-1; cdr3_aa: SADRGAVDTQY
j_call: TRBJ2-7; d_call: -; cdr3_length: 11; v_call: TRBV12-3/TRBV12-4; cdr3_aa: ASSLNGPYEQY
j_call: TRBJ2-1; d_call: -; cdr3_length: 10; v_call: TRBV5-1; cdr3_aa: ASSIRGNEQF
j_call: TRBJ2-3; d_call: TRBD2; cdr3_length: 15; v_call: TRBV5-1; cdr3_aa: ASSSLIAGAGTDTQY